Listed below are T cell receptor beta chains from one sample, sequenced in a study of CD8 T cells in Susac syndrome. TCRdb independently ran MiXCR on the immunoSEQ multiplex PCR reads; one entry per CDR3 protein. Of approximately 100,000 distinct CDR3 sequences listed, approximately 95% are singletons. Sequencing was done on a sample of CD8+ T cells from PBMCs. These receptors all stem from a human donor with Susac syndrome. The CDR3 runs from the conserved cysteine through the conserved F or W. D genes are given only for firm matches. Part of the rows lack a size; the others show once, few, many or a class for expanded clones.

D	V	size	length	J	CDR3	DNA
-	TRBV29-1	-	14	TRBJ2-2	CSVEDRGAPGELFF	TGCAGCGTTGAAGATCGGGGCGCTCCCGGGGAGCTGTTTTTT
TRBD2	TRBV9	-	15	TRBJ2-7	CASSVDTSGGEEQYF	TGTGCCAGCAGCGTAGATACTAGCGGGGGTGAGGAGCAGTACTTC
-	TRBV7-9	-	14	TRBJ2-7	CASSLGQEIYEQYF	TGTGCCAGCAGCTTAGGGCAGGAAATCTACGAGCAGTACTTC
-	TRBV9	-	13	TRBJ1-1	CASSVEGRTEAFF	TGTGCCAGCAGCGTAGAGGGGCGAACTGAAGCTTTCTTT
TRBD1	TRBV7-9	-	13	TRBJ2-1	CASRDRGNNEQFF	TGTGCCAGCCGGGACAGGGGTAACAATGAGCAGTTCTTC
-	TRBV27	-	12	TRBJ2-3	CASSSTRREQYF	TGTGCCAGCAGCTCTACTCGGCGGGAGCAGTATTTT
-	TRBV9	-	12	TRBJ2-1	CASSVREGGQFF	TGTGCCAGCAGCGTACGAGAGGGGGGGCAGTTCTTC
-	TRBV15	-	15	TRBJ1-2	CATSSSTFWRDGYTF	TGTGCCACCAGCAGCTCGACATTTTGGCGGGACGGCTACACCTTC
TRBD2	TRBV9	-	17	TRBJ2-3	CASSQDGGGGGTDTQYF	TGTGCCAGCAGCCAGGATGGAGGCGGGGGAGGAACAGATACGCAGTATTTT
-	TRBV7-8	-	13	TRBJ1-4	CASRPSGVEKLFF	TGTGCCAGCAGACCCTCAGGGGTTGAAAAACTGTTTTTT
-	TRBV5-6	-	13	TRBJ2-5	CASSFPGAETQYF	TGTGCCAGCAGTTTTCCAGGGGCAGAGACCCAGTACTTC
-	TRBV6-5	-	13	TRBJ1-6	CASSYSSEGTLHF	TGTGCCAGCAGTTACTCCTCTGAAGGCACCCTCCACTTT
-	TRBV2	-	16	TRBJ1-5	CASSEKHREEGQPQHF	TGTGCCAGCAGTGAAAAGCACAGGGAGGAAGGTCAGCCCCAGCATTTT
-	TRBV5-4	once	14	TRBJ2-3	CASSSDGITDTQYF	TGTGCCAGCAGCTCGGATGGTATCACAGATACGCAGTATTTT
TRBD1	TRBV7-9	-	15	TRBJ2-1	CASSLAGQGRNEQFF	TGTGCCAGCAGCTTAGCGGGACAGGGGAGAAATGAGCAGTTCTTC
-	TRBV20-1	-	11	TRBJ1-2	CSVPGEDGYTF	TGCAGTGTGCCAGGGGAGGATGGCTACACCTTC
-	TRBV29-1	-	13	TRBJ1-5	CSVDDGSNQPQHF	TGCAGCGTTGATGACGGATCCAATCAGCCCCAGCATTTT
-	TRBV9	-	15	TRBJ1-2	CASSVVEGTGYGYTF	TGTGCCAGCAGCGTAGTGGAGGGGACCGGCTATGGCTACACCTTC
TRBD1	TRBV5-6	once	15	TRBJ2-5	CASSLGTGAGETQYF	TGTGCCAGCAGCTTGGGGACAGGGGCGGGGGAGACCCAGTACTTC
-	TRBV5-4	-	14	TRBJ2-2	CASSLPTDTGELFF	TGTGCCAGCAGCCTCCCGACAGACACCGGGGAGCTGTTTTTT
TRBD2	TRBV6-5	-	15	TRBJ2-2	CASSYGTTNTGELFF	TGTGCCAGCAGTTACGGGACTACAAACACCGGGGAGCTGTTTTTT
-	TRBV12-3/TRBV12-4	-	15	TRBJ1-5	CASRYGPRGNQPQHF	TGTGCCAGCAGGTACGGACCTCGGGGCAATCAGCCCCAGCATTTT
-	TRBV5-1	-	14	TRBJ1-1	CASSLPGPDTEAFF	TGCGCCAGCAGCTTGCCCGGACCGGACACTGAAGCTTTCTTT
TRBD1	TRBV6-2/TRBV6-3	-	14	TRBJ2-3	CASRVTGRTDTQYF	TGTGCCAGCAGGGTGACAGGGCGCACAGATACGCAGTATTTT
TRBD1	TRBV14	-	14	TRBJ1-2	CASSAKRTGDGYTF	TGTGCCAGCAGCGCGAAAAGGACAGGGGATGGCTACACCTTC
TRBD1	TRBV9	-	14	TRBJ1-5	CASSATGLNQPQHF	TGTGCCAGCAGCGCGACAGGGCTCAATCAGCCCCAGCATTTT
-	TRBV27	once	14	TRBJ1-4	CASSHRDNGEKLFF	TGTGCCAGCAGCCACCGGGACAATGGTGAAAAACTGTTTTTT
-	TRBV18	once	16	TRBJ1-2	CASSPLEGGQGDGYTF	TGTGCCAGCTCACCTCTTGAAGGTGGACAAGGGGATGGCTACACCTTC
-	TRBV27	-	14	TRBJ1-1	CASSSFEGPTEAFF	TGTGCCAGCAGTTCGTTCGAGGGGCCTACTGAAGCTTTCTTT
-	TRBV29-1	-	13	TRBJ1-2	CSTQDPPSYGYTF	TGCAGCACCCAGGACCCTCCCTCCTATGGCTACACCTTC